Listed here are 22 T cell receptor beta chains from one sample, sequenced in a study of persistence of HIV-infected CD4 T cells. The stimulus was an HIV-1 Gag 15-mer peptide pool, 0.9 to 1 ug/peptide/mL. Sorting of responding CD4+ T cells relied on upregulated CD40 ligand together with CD69. No cognate antigen is known for these TCRs. Sequencing used immunoSEQ version 4 in survey mode. Data came from immunoSEQ multiplex PCR; TCRdb stores just in-frame clones and leaves some out. Of approximately 18,000 clones listed, 50% to 70% were seen once; the top ten hold under 2.5%. The sample consisted of CD4+ T cells sorted from PBMCs after roughly 18-hour stimulation, taken from a patient who received antiretroviral therapy. All receptors derive from an adult woman with HIV who was CMV-seropositive.

The J gene is TRBJ2-3, the V gene TRBV6-5, with D uncertain. Trimming pared 7 bases from V and 6 bases from J, leaving 20 bases between. The CDR3 is 15 amino acids. Germline CDR1 MNHEY, CDR2 SVGAGI. DNA for the CDR3: TGTGCCAGCATTCCTAGGTCCAAGAGCCTGGATACGCAGTATTTT. Translation: CASIPRSKSLDTQYF.

This clone was seen only once. This chain uses TRBV6-4 with TRBJ2-7, with TRBD2 matching over 9 bases. Per germline, CDR1 MRHNA and CDR2 SNTAGT. Germline trimming cut 7 bases from V and 1 base from J; bases unmatched to any gene: 5. The CDR3 spans 14 residues. CDR3 in amino acids: CASTKSGGSYEQYF. For the CDR3, the DNA is TGTGCCAGCACCAAAAGCGGGGGGTCCTACGAGCAGTACTTC.

The V call is TRBV4-1, the J call TRBJ2-1, with 15 bases aligning to TRBD2. The CDR3 has 15 amino acids. The germline V gene encodes CDR1 MGHRA and CDR2 YSYEKL. The junction had 3 bases not matched to a gene; V was cut back by 5 bases and J by 7 bases. The CDR3 DNA reads as TGCGCCAGCAGCGGACTAGCGGGGGGGATTAATGAGCAGTTCTTC. Translating it yields CASSGLAGGINEQFF.

This chain uses TRBV6-5 with TRBJ2-5, with 7 bases fitting TRBD1. CDR3 size: 13 residues. V was clipped by 8 bases and J by 5 bases; unmatched bases: 8. Germline V CDR1 and CDR2: MNHEY, SVGAGI. The CDR3, as DNA: TGTGCCAGCTGCTTAGGGGGCGGGGAGACCCAGTACTTC. Protein: CASCLGGGETQYF.

The J gene is TRBJ1-5, the V gene TRBV3-1 (or the pseudogene TRBV3-2); D is undetermined. This CDR3 spans 18 amino acids. From germline, CDR1 is LGHDT and CDR2 YNNKEL (reference sequence). Between the trimmed V and J ends, which lost 4 bases and 0 bases, there was a span of 19 bases. The CDR3 reads CASSPREVSPYSNQPQHF. CDR3 DNA: TGTGCCAGCAGCCCCCGAGAGGTCAGCCCGTATAGCAATCAGCCCCAGCATTTT.

This clone showed up just a few times. The genes are TRBV7-2 and TRBJ1-1, with D perhaps TRBD1 (6 bases). Trimming removed 5 bases from V and 2 bases from J, with 15 bases in between. The germline CDR1 and CDR2 sequences are SGHTA and FQGNSA. The CDR3 spans 15 residues. As DNA, the CDR3 is TGTGCCAGCAGCCCCCAGGGGATCGAAAACACTGAAGCTTTCTTT. Protein sequence: CASSPQGIENTEAFF.

This chain uses TRBV3-1 (or the pseudogene TRBV3-2) with TRBJ2-3; D might be TRBD2 (5 bases). This CDR3 has 15 residues. Germline V lookup: CDR1 LGHDT, CDR2 YNNKEL (reference sequence). The germline V and J ends were trimmed by 0 bases and 6 bases, with 13 bases remaining between them. The CDR3 DNA reads TGTGCCAGCAGCCAAGAGTCCGGGGTGGGCGATACGCAGTATTTT. Amino acid sequence: CASSQESGVGDTQYF.

The chain combines TRBV5-5 with TRBJ2-2; 7 positions agree with TRBD2. CDR3 length: 14 residues. Trimming cost V 6 bases and J 6 bases; bases outside gene matches: 8. Germline assignment: CDR1 SGHKS and CDR2 YYEKEE (reference sequence). CDR3: CASIGTNPPGELFF. As DNA, the CDR3 is TGTGCCAGCATTGGGACTAACCCCCCCGGGGAGCTGTTTTTT.

Sample share makes this clone medium-sized. This sequence joins TRBV10-1 and TRBJ2-1; 12 bases match TRBD2. The V and J ends lost 6 bases and 9 bases, in that order; junction bases with no gene match: 6. This CDR3 region has 14 residues. CDR1 is WNHNN, CDR2 SYGVQD, per germline (reference sequence). The CDR3 loop reads CASRASGGASEQFF. In DNA, the CDR3 is TGCGCCAGCAGGGCTAGCGGGGGGGCAAGTGAGCAGTTCTTC.

On this clone: The same CDR3 arises from other DNA sequences in this sample as well. V gene TRBV5-4 combines with J gene TRBJ2-3, with D maybe TRBD1 (6 bases). Germline CDR1 reads SGHNT; CDR2 reads YYREEE (reference sequence). The germline V and J ends were trimmed by 4 bases and 2 bases, with 11 bases remaining between them. This CDR3 has 14 residues. DNA for the CDR3: TGTGCCAGCAGCCCGGACAGCTACACAGATACGCAGTATTTT. Translating gives CASSPDSYTDTQYF.

The chain employs TRBV9 and TRBJ2-1; a possible D gene is TRBD2 (5 bases). The V end was cut by 1 base, the J end by 2 bases, with 10 bases between. The germline gives CDR1 SGDLS, CDR2 YYNGEE. CDR3 size: 15 residues. DNA for the CDR3: TGTGCCAGCAGCGTATCAGCGGTCCCCTACAATGAGCAGTTCTTC. It specifies CASSVSAVPYNEQFF.

This chain uses TRBV7-3 with TRBJ2-1; D is perhaps TRBD1 or TRBD2 (6 bases each). Germline values: CDR1 SGHTA, CDR2 FQGTGA. The CDR3 consists of 16 residues. V dropped 4 bases and J dropped 7 bases, with 20 bases sitting between them. CDR3 region: CASSSGLPGAGNEQFF. The CDR3 region has the DNA TGTGCCAGCAGCTCAGGCCTCCCGGGGGCTGGGAATGAGCAGTTCTTC.

The rearrangement joins TRBV4-1 to TRBJ2-3; tentatively, D is TRBD1 (7 bases). The germline V gene has CDR1 MGHRA and CDR2 YSYEKL. V was pared by 0 bases and J by 3 bases, with 19 bases between. The CDR3 contains 18 residues. The CDR3 region has the DNA TGCGCCAGCAGCCAAGATCTCGGGGGCAGGGGGAGGACAGATACGCAGTATTTT. Translation gives CASSQDLGGRGRTDTQYF.

The chain joins TRBV19 to TRBJ1-5, with D maybe TRBD1 (6 bases). The CDR3 runs 16 residues. Germline V gives CDR1 LNHDA, CDR2 SQIVND (reference sequence). The germline V and J ends were trimmed by 7 bases and 0 bases, with 16 bases remaining between them. The CDR3 DNA reads as TGTGCCAGTATCCGAGGGGGGGAGCATAGCAATCAGCCCCAGCATTTT. Residues: CASIRGGEHSNQPQHF.

The chain is built from TRBV11-1 and TRBJ1-6; D uncertain. This CDR3 region has 13 residues. Per the germline V gene, CDR1 is SGHAT and CDR2 is FQDESV (reference sequence). V was clipped by 4 bases and J by 7 bases, with 8 bases between them. CDR3 DNA: TGTGCCAGCAGCTCCATACAGAATTCACCCCTCCACTTT. This gives the protein CASSSIQNSPLHF.

The rearrangement links TRBV9 to TRBJ2-5; the D is unclear. V dropped 6 bases and J dropped 0 bases, with 9 bases sitting between them. Germline V CDR1 and CDR2: SGDLS, YYNGEE. The CDR3 is 13 residues long. As DNA, the CDR3 is TGTGCCAGCACCAACACGTACCAAGAGACCCAGTACTTC. Its translation is CASTNTYQETQYF. The variable domain in full, with the rest retrieved from reference TRBV9 and TRBJ2-5, is DSGVTQTPKHLITATGQRVTLRCSPRSGDLSVYWYQQSLDQGLQFLIQYYNGEERAKGNILERFSAQQFPDLHSELNLSSLELGDSALYFCASTNTYQETQYFGPGTRLLVL.

CDR3 bases: TGTGCCAGCAGCCAAGGGGTTGGATCACCCCTCCACTTT. This codes for CASSQGVGSPLHF. The rearrangement joins TRBV3-1 (or the pseudogene TRBV3-2) to TRBJ1-6; D unclear. The CDR3 is made up of 13 amino acids. The germline gives CDR1 LGHDT, CDR2 YNNKEL (reference sequence). V was clipped by 1 base and J by 10 bases, with 8 bases between them.

The chain joins TRBV6-5 to TRBJ2-5; D remains ambiguous. This CDR3 has 12 residues. The germline CDR1 and CDR2 sequences are MNHEY and SVGAGI. V lost 2 bases and J 7 bases, leaving 8 bases between the germline ends. The CDR3 DNA sequence: TGTGCCAGCAGTTACGGCGTAGGGACCCAGTACTTC. Amino acids: CASSYGVGTQYF.

The chain carries TRBV5-1 and TRBJ1-4, with 8 bases matching TRBD1. CDR1 and CDR2 (germline): SGHRS, YFSETQ. The CDR3 contains 15 residues. J was trimmed by 6 bases and V by 0 bases; bases with no gene match: 4. The CDR3 nucleotides are TGCGCCAGCAGCTTGGAGAGGACAGGGTATGAAAAACTGTTTTTT. Protein product: CASSLERTGYEKLFF.

The rearrangement uses TRBV5-1 and TRBJ2-3, with D unresolved. CDR3 length equals 15 residues. Deletions cut 4 bases from V and 2 bases from J, with 14 bases between. Germline V gives CDR1 SGHRS, CDR2 YFSETQ. The CDR3 bases are TGCGCCAGCAGCATGATAACCCGAGCCACAGATACGCAGTATTTT. Its translation: CASSMITRATDTQYF.

This chain links TRBV21-1 with TRBJ2-3; TRBD1, the D gene given by the table, was not confirmed from the DNA. TRBV21-1 is termed a pseudogene. CDR3 length: 15 amino acids. This CDR3 is CASSTRVRGTDTQYF. The CDR3 DNA reads as TGTGCCAGCAGCACCAGGGTAAGAGGCACAGATACGCAGTATTTT.

The chain has TRBV18 and TRBJ2-7; 10 bases line up with TRBD1. Germline-derived CDR1 and CDR2 are KGHSH and LQKENI. V lost 3 bases, J lost 5 bases, and 4 bases stayed unmatched. The CDR3 is 14 residues long. The CDR3 DNA follows: TGTGCCAGCTCACCGTGGACAGGGGGGGACGAGCAGTACTTC. This translates into CASSPWTGGDEQYF.